The source of this TCR beta chain is a study of blood T cell repertoires in COVID-19. Study information: Both acute and convalescent COVID-19 samples were obtained from the United States, Italy and Spain. In each case, the material was cDNA or gDNA derived from T cells, B-cell-depleted T cells, or PBMCs.

Germline lookup yields CDR1 SEHNR and CDR2 FQNEAQ (reference sequence). This CDR3 spans 14 amino acids. Trimming shortened V by 7 bases and J by 4 bases, and 16 bases separated the two germline ends. Original handling: Cell counts per sample came from amplifying reference gene primers. The repertoire was sequenced with immunoSEQ multiplex PCR; TCRdb's copy has only in-frame clones and lacks some. Clone size and V and J calls were adopted from that table, with D and trimming inferred from the DNA. This table holds 70,000 or so clones, just under 90% found once. The TCR sequence derives from a woman over 75 with active COVID-19. The chain joins TRBV7-9 to TRBJ1-1; no clear D gene. Sequencing input: peripheral blood. The CDR3 here is CASNTAAGGTEAFF. CDR3 DNA sequence: TGTGCCAGCAACACCGCGGCAGGAGGCACTGAAGCTTTCTTT.